This T cell receptor beta chain was captured by sequencing in a study of blood T cell repertoires in COVID-19. Cohort allocation depended upon clinical history that participants reported. Germline CDR1 SGDLS, CDR2 YYNGEE. The CDR3 covers 16 residues. The V and J ends lost 5 bases and 4 bases, in that order; junction bases with no gene match: 14. Sequenced by immunoSEQ multiplex PCR; TCRdb stores in-frame clones only, minus some. The sample contains hundreds of thousands of clones, about 85% of which appear only once. The V call is TRBV9, the J call TRBJ1-1; 7 nucleotides align to TRBD1. The receptor comes from a woman between 50 and 59 years old who had recovered from COVID-19. Sequencing was carried out using PBMCs or T cells enriched from blood (not recorded which). Here the CDR3 reads CASSTSPDRVSTEAFF. The CDR3 region has the DNA TGTGCCAGCAGTACCTCACCCGACAGGGTGAGCACTGAAGCTTTCTTT. The variable domain in full, with the rest retrieved from reference TRBV9 and TRBJ1-1, is DSGVTQTPKHLITATGQRVTLRCSPRSGDLSVYWYQQSLDQGLQFLIQYYNGEERAKGNILERFSAQQFPDLHSELNLSSLELGDSALYFCASSTSPDRVSTEAFFGQGTRLTVV.